This TCR beta chain was obtained from a study of blood T cell repertoires in COVID-19. The CDR3 has 15 amino acids. Germline loops: CDR1 SEHNR, CDR2 FQNEAQ (reference sequence). The V gene lost 1 base and the J gene lost 8 bases, with 14 bases spanning the gap. This clone has just one count. Assay: immunoSEQ multiplex PCR; the TCRdb copy retains only in-frame clones and omits some. In the table there are 150,000 to 200,000 clones, 80% to 95% of which are singletons. The receptor's source is a woman aged 55-75 years with COVID-19, enrolled during active disease. The gene calls are TRBV7-9 and TRBJ1-4; D is possibly TRBD1 (6 bases). Sequencing input: peripheral blood. The CDR3 here is CASSLEGTRNEKLFF. For the CDR3, the DNA is TGTGCCAGCAGCTTAGAGGGGACACGGAACGAAAAACTGTTTTTT.